The rows below give T cell receptor beta chains drawn from one sample of a study of a mutant IDH1 vaccine in newly diagnosed glioma. Libraries were prepared by immunoSEQ multiplex PCR; TCRdb keeps only in-frame clonotypes and omits some of them. The sample includes tens of thousands of clones, roughly 84% of them seen just once. These TCRs are of unknown antigen specificity. Material: PBMCs, obtained from a glioma patient whose treatment included an IDH1 peptide vaccine. The receptor source for this set is a woman aged 50 to 60 with glioma. Both conserved end residues are part of each CDR3. Each record gives: J gene, CDR3 length, V gene, clone size, D gene, CDR3 DNA, CDR3 protein. D genes are given only for firm matches. Clone size is not always given. Where it is, it says once, few, many or a class for expanded clones.

TRBJ1-2 14 TRBV5-1 once - TGCGCCAGCAGCTTGGGAAACAGAAACTATGGCTACACCTTC CASSLGNRNYGYTF
TRBJ1-4 15 TRBV6-5 - - TGTGCCAGCAGTAGAGGGGCTCGGGCTAATGAAAAACTGTTTTTT CASSRGARANEKLFF
TRBJ2-2 15 TRBV4-1 once TRBD1 TGCGCCAGCAGCCAAACGGGACAGGTCATCGGGGAGCTGTTTTTT CASSQTGQVIGELFF
TRBJ1-5 15 TRBV2 few - TGTGCCAGCAGCGTGGGCAACAGCCGAAATCAGCCCCAGCATTTT CASSVGNSRNQPQHF
TRBJ1-2 16 TRBV9 once - TGTGCCAGCAGCACCGGCGACAGGCGCCCTAACTATGGCTACACCTTC CASSTGDRRPNYGYTF
TRBJ2-7 16 TRBV19 - TRBD1 TGTGCCAGTAGTATCGGGACAGGGGGCGTCGGCAACGAGCAGTACTTC CASSIGTGGVGNEQYF
TRBJ1-2 17 TRBV28 - - TGTGCCAGCAGTGCTTGGGGGACGGAAATTGAAGTGGGTGGCTACACCTTC CASSAWGTEIEVGGYTF
TRBJ1-2 14 TRBV27 - - TGTGCCAGCAGTCCTAGGGGGGGAAACTATGGCTACACCTTC CASSPRGGNYGYTF
TRBJ2-7 14 TRBV9 - - TGTGCCAGCAGCGTAGACGGTACGTCCTACGAGCAGTACTTC CASSVDGTSYEQYF
TRBJ2-2 17 TRBV5-1 - TRBD2 TGCGCCAGCAGCCCCACGGCGACTAGCGGGCCCCCCGGGGAGCTGTTTTTT CASSPTATSGPPGELFF
TRBJ2-3 14 TRBV7-2 once - TGTGCCAGCAGCCTTTGGGGGTCAACAGATACGCAGTATTTT CASSLWGSTDTQYF
TRBJ1-1 12 TRBV19 once TRBD1 TGTGCCAGTAGTATAGGGACAGGCCAAGCTTTCTTT CASSIGTGQAFF
TRBJ1-1 15 TRBV5-1 - - TGCGCCAGCAGGGGGGTACAGGAAGTGAACACTGAAGCTTTCTTT CASRGVQEVNTEAFF
TRBJ2-2 15 TRBV7-7 - - TGTGCTAGCACCACTGGTGGGGGGACAGCCGGGGAGCTGTTTTTT CASTTGGGTAGELFF
TRBJ2-7 14 TRBV11-2 few TRBD1 TGTGCCAGCAGCTCGGACAGGGTAGCCTACGAGCAGTACTTC CASSSDRVAYEQYF
TRBJ1-1 14 TRBV6-1 - - TGTGCCAGCAGTGAAACAGCCCTGAACACTGAAGCTTTCTTT CASSETALNTEAFF
TRBJ2-2 15 TRBV6-1 - - TGTGCCAGCAGTGGGCGGGGGCTATACACCGGGGAGCTGTTTTTT CASSGRGLYTGELFF
TRBJ1-5 13 TRBV19 - - TGTGCCAGTACCCAGCCCGCGAATCAGCCCCAGCATTTT CASTQPANQPQHF
TRBJ2-7 14 TRBV7-8 - - TGTGCCAGCAGCAGTACCGGGACAAGGTACGAGCAGTACTTC CASSSTGTRYEQYF
TRBJ2-3 14 TRBV27 - TRBD2 TGTGCCAGCAGTTTGATGGGGAGGGCAGATACGCAGTATTTT CASSLMGRADTQYF
TRBJ1-1 14 TRBV6-5 once TRBD1 TGTGCCAGCAGCTCCGGGACAGGGGACACTGAAGCTTTCTTT CASSSGTGDTEAFF
TRBJ1-1 13 TRBV19 - - TGTGCCAGTAGTATAGCCACGAACACTGAAGCTTTCTTT CASSIATNTEAFF
TRBJ2-7 14 TRBV2 - TRBD1 TGTGCCAGCAGTGAGGACAGGGAATTTTCCGAGCAGTACTTC CASSEDREFSEQYF
TRBJ1-2 13 TRBV12-5 - TRBD1 TGTGCTAGTGGTTTGGACAGGGGGAGAGGCTACACCTTC CASGLDRGRGYTF
TRBJ1-3 16 TRBV5-1 - TRBD1 TGCGCCAGCAGCTTGGGGAACGGACAGGGATCGAACACCATATATTTT CASSLGNGQGSNTIYF
TRBJ2-7 14 TRBV5-1 - - TGCGCCAGCACCCTCGGACGGCGCGACTACGAGCAGTACTTC CASTLGRRDYEQYF
TRBJ2-5 13 TRBV7-9 - - TGTGCCAGCAGCTACCTAGGTCCGGAGACCCAGTACTTC CASSYLGPETQYF
TRBJ1-4 11 TRBV29-1 - - TGCAGCGTGGGGGACAATGAAAAACTGTTTTTT CSVGDNEKLFF
TRBJ2-2 20 TRBV28 - TRBD2 TGTGCCAGCAGTTCTCTTTGGACTAGCGGGGGGGATTCGAACACCGGGGAGCTGTTTTTT CASSSLWTSGGDSNTGELFF
TRBJ1-5 11 TRBV28 - - TGTGCCAGCATCGCGGACGGGCCCCAGCATTTT CASIADGPQHF
TRBJ2-1 13 TRBV2 - - TGTGCCAGCAGTGAGATACAGGACAATGAGCAGTTCTTC CASSEIQDNEQFF
TRBJ2-1 16 TRBV9 - - TGTGCCAGCAGCGTAGGGGTAGGTAGCTCCTACAATGAGCAGTTCTTC CASSVGVGSSYNEQFF
TRBJ2-6 14 TRBV19 - - TGTGCCAGTAGTTACGGGGGTGGGGCCAACGTCCTGACTTTC CASSYGGGANVLTF
TRBJ1-1 13 TRBV6-5 few - TGTGCCAGCAGTTACCAGGGAGAGGCTGAAGCTTTCTTT CASSYQGEAEAFF
TRBJ1-2 15 TRBV28 - TRBD1 TGTGCCAGCAGTATTACAGGGGGCAGGGTGTATGGCTACACCTTC CASSITGGRVYGYTF
TRBJ2-2 18 TRBV6-1 - TRBD1 TGTGCCAGCAGTGAAGAAGGACAGGTCGAGGCGAACACCGGGGAGCTGTTTTTT CASSEEGQVEANTGELFF
TRBJ1-6 15 TRBV9 - - TGTGCCAGCAGCGACCCGACAGAGAATAATTCACCCCTCCACTTT CASSDPTENNSPLHF
TRBJ2-3 16 TRBV5-4 - TRBD2 TGTGCCAGCAGCTCAATAGCGGGGGGGTTTGGAGATACGCAGTATTTT CASSSIAGGFGDTQYF
TRBJ1-6 15 TRBV7-2 once - TGTGCCAGCAGCTCCCGCCCGGGCTCAAATTCACCCCTCCACTTT CASSSRPGSNSPLHF
TRBJ2-7 19 TRBV1 - - TGCACCAGCAGCCCTGGCGCCGTAACTAGCGGGGTACGCGCCTACGAGCAGTACTTC CTSSPGAVTSGVRAYEQYF
TRBJ2-7 13 TRBV6-5 - TRBD2 TGTGCCAGCGGACTAGCGGCCTCCTACGAGCAGTACTTC CASGLAASYEQYF
TRBJ1-2 12 TRBV2 - - TGTGCCAGCACGTTGGCTAACTATGGCTACACCTTC CASTLANYGYTF
TRBJ1-2 12 TRBV29-1 - - TGCAGCGTTGGAAGCTTTAACTATGGCTACACCTTC CSVGSFNYGYTF
TRBJ1-2 16 TRBV6-5 - TRBD1 TGTGCCAGCAGTTACTCCTGGACAGGGGGTGGCTATGGCTACACCTTC CASSYSWTGGGYGYTF
TRBJ2-7 15 TRBV4-1 once TRBD2 TGCGCCAGCAGCCCCTCTAGCGGGGGGGAGTACGAGCAGTACTTC CASSPSSGGEYEQYF
TRBJ2-5 17 TRBV19 - TRBD2 TGTGCCAGTAGTATTCGCAGTAGCGGGGGGGCCCGGGAGACCCAGTACTTC CASSIRSSGGARETQYF
TRBJ1-1 14 TRBV19 - - TGTGCCAGTAGTAGGGGGATCCTTGGCACTGAAGCTTTCTTT CASSRGILGTEAFF
TRBJ2-7 12 TRBV19 - - TGTGCCAGTAGTATAGCAGGGTACGAGCAGTACTTC CASSIAGYEQYF